This T cell receptor (beta chain) was captured in a study of shared clonotypes between healthy human individuals. General observations from the study: Generally, naive subsets (rather than memory subsets) showed larger estimated richness.

Libraries were prepared by immunoSEQ multiplex PCR; TCRdb keeps only in-frame clonotypes and omits some of them. Found here are roughly 1,800,000 clones, about 95% of them singletons; the top ten hold approximately 1.2%. CDR1 and CDR2 from the germline V gene are MNHEY and SMNVEV (reference sequence). There are 15 residues in the CDR3. The V segment lost 3 bases and the J segment 2 bases; nucleotides outside the gene matches: 5. CD8 cells regarded as naive lacked CD45RO, were positively chosen for CCR7, and omitted terminally differentiated effector memory CD45RA+ cells. This clone has a single count. Its antigen is unknown.

The rearrangement uses TRBV27 and TRBJ2-3; 7 nucleotides agree with TRBD1. The sample consisted of naive CD8+ T cells sorted from blood. This TCR derives from a young man in good health. The CDR3, as DNA: TGTGCCAGCAGTTTCGCCAGGGGGATCACAGATACGCAGTATTTT. Its protein product is CASSFARGITDTQYF.